The 24 T cell receptor beta chains listed next were all sequenced from one sample in a study of vaccination and CD4 T cells after COVID-19. Regarding treatment: approximately 11-day PBMC culture with coronavirus spike peptide pools or control peptides (ViraFEST assay). The antigens these receptors bind are not known. Cultured CD4+ T-cell DNA underwent Oncomine TCR Beta short-read sequencing. TCRdb independently ran MiXCR on the PCR reads; one entry per CDR3 protein. The sample lists some 12,000 distinct CDR3 sequences; about 30% were seen once. The sequencing used CD4+ T cells from blood, cultured in vitro, collected after SARS-CoV-2 vaccination. The receptors stem from a human donor who had recovered from COVID-19.

The chain is built from TRBV20-1 and TRBJ1-4, with 10 bases fitting TRBD1. Trimming at V came to 6 bases and at J to 6 bases, leaving 4 bases not matched to a gene. CDR1 is DFQATT, CDR2 SNEGSKA, per germline (reference sequence). CDR3 length equals 13 residues. CDR3 region: CSARQGADEKLFF. CDR3 nucleotides: TGCAGTGCCCGACAGGGGGCGGATGAAAAACTGTTTTTT.

The V and J genes are TRBV28 and TRBJ2-2; TRBD1 agrees at 8 bases. Germline CDR1 reads MDHEN; CDR2 reads SYDVKM. The CDR3 length is 14 residues. V shed 6 bases, J shed 7 bases, and the junction held 7 bases outside the gene matches. The DNA of the CDR3 is TGTGCCAGCAGCCCAGGGGGCAAGAACGGGGAGCTGTTTTTT. This sequence encodes CASSPGGKNGELFF.

This clonotype occurred a few times. The chain links TRBV20-1 to TRBJ2-6, with unresolved D. Trimming stripped 4 bases from V and 0 bases from J, with 7 bases between. The CDR3 runs to 14 residues. The V gene's germline CDR1 is DFQATT and CDR2 SNEGSKA (reference sequence). CDR3 residues: CSATDLSGANVLTF. As DNA, the CDR3 is TGCAGTGCTACTGACCTCTCTGGGGCCAACGTCCTGACTTTC.

For the CDR3, the DNA is TGCGCCAGCAGCCGCGGGGGAGAGAATTCACCCCTCCACTTT. Protein: CASSRGGENSPLHF. The gene calls are TRBV4-3 and TRBJ1-6; D is possibly TRBD1 (5 bases). CDR3 size: 14 residues. From germline, CDR1 is LGHNA and CDR2 YSLEER. V was cut by 4 bases and J by 7 bases, with 11 bases left in between.

This chain links TRBV20-1 with TRBJ2-1; D is uncertain. This CDR3 region has 14 residues. Trimming pared 7 bases from V and 9 bases from J, leaving 22 bases between. The germline V gene has CDR1 DFQATT and CDR2 SNEGSKA (reference sequence). The CDR3 DNA follows: TGCAGTGTGCCCCCTGGGCTTCCGGTGGGTGAGCAGTTCTTC. Translating it yields CSVPPGLPVGEQFF.

The chain is built from TRBV7-2 and TRBJ2-1, with unresolved D. CDR3 length: 13 amino acids. V was clipped by 1 base and J by 12 bases, with 13 bases between them. Germline CDR1 and CDR2: SGHTA and FQGNSA. The CDR3 coding sequence is TGTGCCAGCAGCTTAGTAGGGCCCGAGTGGCAGTTCTTC. Translated: CASSLVGPEWQFF.

This clonotype has only one observation. A junction end diverges from the germline sequence, so it may reflect a read error. This chain uses TRBV15 with TRBJ2-6; possible D gene TRBD1, 6 bases. This CDR3 is built from 20 residues. Looked up from germline, CDR1 is LNHNV and CDR2 is YYDKDF (reference sequence). For the CDR3, the DNA is TGTGCCGCCAGCAGAGATCGTAGGACAGACCCTAGCTCTGGGGCCAACGTCCTGACTTTC. Translation: CAASRDRRTDPSSGANVLTF.

In this sample, this clonotype turned up a few times. This chain joins TRBV7-2 and TRBJ2-4, with unresolved D. Germline CDR1 reads SGHTA; CDR2 reads FQGNSA. CDR3 length equals 14 residues. Trimming shortened V by 2 bases and J by 5 bases, and 10 bases separated the two germline ends. Here the CDR3 reads CASSLKAAENIQYF. The CDR3 nucleotides are TGTGCCAGCAGCTTAAAGGCGGCCGAAAACATTCAGTACTTC. Full variable domain (missing parts from reference TRBV7-2 and TRBJ2-4): GAGVSQSPSNKVTEKGKDVELRCDPISGHTALYWYRQSLGQGLEFLIYFQGNSAPDKSGLPSDRFSAERTGGSVSTLTIQRTQQEDSAVYLCASSLKAAENIQYFGAGTRLSVL.

The V gene is TRBV6-2 or TRBV6-3, the J gene TRBJ1-1; TRBD1 matches 8 bases. CDR3 length: 13 amino acids. CDR1 is MNHEY and CDR2 is SVGEGT in the germline V gene. With V trimmed by 2 bases and J by 10 bases, 6 bases remained unmatched. CDR3 DNA sequence: TGTGCCAGCAGTTACGGACAGGGTTTTCGAGCTTTCTTT. It translates to CASSYGQGFRAFF.

The table lists this clonotype with a few counts. This rearrangement joins TRBV20-1 to TRBJ1-6; weak D call: TRBD1 (6 bases). V lost 6 bases and J 18 bases, leaving 24 bases between the germline ends. The CDR3 spans 13 residues. Looked up from germline, CDR1 is DFQATT and CDR2 is SNEGSKA (reference sequence). The CDR3 DNA is TGCAGTGCCCGGGGGCCCTCGGATTTGTGGCGCCACTTT. The encoded protein is CSARGPSDLWRHF.

The rearrangement uses TRBV6-1 and TRBJ2-6; 7 nucleotides agree with TRBD1. CDR3 size: 15 residues. V lost 6 bases and J lost 0; bases outside the gene matches: 2. The germline gives CDR1 MNHNS, CDR2 SASEGT. CDR3 protein: CASRAGGSGANVLTF. The CDR3 coding sequence is TGTGCCAGCAGGGCAGGGGGCTCTGGGGCCAACGTCCTGACTTTC.

This clonotype was seen only a few times. V is TRBV27 and J is TRBJ1-1; D call uncertain. Deletions cut 6 bases from V and 2 bases from J, with 10 bases between. CDR1 and CDR2 (germline): MNHEY, SMNVEV (reference sequence). This CDR3 has 13 residues. CDR3 sequence: CASSPSPNTEAFF. CDR3 DNA: TGTGCCAGCAGCCCCTCACCAAACACTGAAGCTTTCTTT.

This clonotype showed up just a few times. The rearrangement uses TRBV24-1 and TRBJ1-1; D call uncertain. Germline CDR1 and CDR2: KGHDR and SFDVKD. V was clipped by 5 bases and J by 7 bases, with 7 bases between them. This CDR3 is built from 11 residues. The CDR3 region has the DNA TGTGCCACCAGTGCAGCGGGTGAAGCTTTCTTT. Amino acid sequence: CATSAAGEAFF.

The V call is TRBV12-5, the J call TRBJ2-1; 8 nucleotides line up with TRBD2. Trimming removed 4 bases from V and 4 bases from J; junction bases left unmatched: 12. This CDR3 is 17 amino acids long. Germline V CDR1 and CDR2: LGHNT, FRNRAP. CDR3: CASGSGRGGAGYNEQFF. Written as DNA, the CDR3 is TGTGCTAGTGGTTCCGGACGGGGGGGCGCCGGGTACAATGAGCAGTTCTTC.

Comment on this clonotype: The junction does not match germline at one end; this may be a read error. The CDR3 spells CASTGQFSGNTVYF. The CDR3 DNA follows: TGTGCCAGCACCGGACAGTTCTCTGGAAACACCGTATATTTT. V gene TRBV7-9 combines with J gene TRBJ1-3, with D perhaps matching TRBD1 (6 bases). CDR1 SEHNR and CDR2 FQNEAQ come from the germline V gene (reference sequence). CDR3 length: 14 residues.

This clonotype was counted a few times. The V and J genes are TRBV6-1 and TRBJ1-5; D perhaps matches TRBD1 (6 bases). Looked up from germline, CDR1 is MNHNS and CDR2 is SASEGT. V lost 6 bases to trimming and J lost 7 bases, with 13 bases between them. This CDR3 comprises 13 residues. CDR3 residues: CASRGAAGQPQHF. CDR3 nucleotides: TGTGCCAGCAGGGGGGCAGCGGGGCAGCCCCAGCATTTT.

The V and J genes are TRBV20-1 and TRBJ2-5; D unresolved. The CDR3 runs to 11 residues. With 4 bases removed from V and 3 bases from J, the gap between germline ends came to 6 bases. The germline V gene has CDR1 DFQATT and CDR2 SNEGSKA (reference sequence). The CDR3 bases are TGCAGTGCTACCACCAAAGAGACCCAGTACTTC. Translating it yields CSATTKETQYF.

This clonotype has only a few counts. This sequence joins TRBV2 and TRBJ2-7; perhaps D is TRBD1 or TRBD2 (7 bases each). V was cut by 5 bases and J by 3 bases, with 14 bases left in between. The CDR3 totals 14 residues. Germline-derived CDR1 and CDR2 are SNHLY and FYNNEI. The CDR3 sequence: CASSFQGEGYEQYF. CDR3 DNA sequence: TGTGCCAGCAGTTTCCAGGGGGAGGGCTACGAGCAGTACTTC.

The V gene is TRBV20-1, the J gene TRBJ2-1; 11 positions agree with TRBD2. After removal of 0 bases from V and 3 bases from J, the junction contained 1 base not matched to a gene. CDR1 is DFQATT, CDR2 SNEGSKA, per germline (reference sequence). CDR3 size: 15 residues. The CDR3 DNA follows: TGCAGTGCTAGAGACGGGACTAGCGGCTACAATGAGCAGTTCTTC. The encoded protein is CSARDGTSGYNEQFF.

The chain couples TRBV7-2 to TRBJ2-3, with 8 bases that match TRBD2. Looked up from germline, CDR1 is SGHTA and CDR2 is FQGNSA. J gave up 4 bases and V 6 bases, and 12 bases lay outside the gene matches. This CDR3 region has 16 residues. The CDR3 sequence is CASSLLLGGRPDTQYF. The CDR3, as DNA: TGTGCCAGCAGTCTCCTATTGGGCGGGAGGCCAGATACGCAGTATTTT. Drawing the rest from reference TRBV7-2 and TRBJ2-3, the complete variable domain is GAGVSQSPSNKVTEKGKDVELRCDPISGHTALYWYRQSLGQGLEFLIYFQGNSAPDKSGLPSDRFSAERTGGSVSTLTIQRTQQEDSAVYLCASSLLLGGRPDTQYFGPGTRLTVL.

This clonotype occurred a few times. V usage is TRBV20-1 and J usage is TRBJ2-1; TRBD2 aligns across 13 bases. The V and J ends lost 6 bases and 15 bases, in that order; junction bases with no gene match: 8. The length of the CDR3 is 12 residues. Germline-derived CDR1 and CDR2 are DFQATT and SNEGSKA (reference sequence). The CDR3 region has the DNA TGCAGTGCCGAGGGACTAGCGGGATTGCGGTTCTTC. Its protein is CSAEGLAGLRFF.

The chain has TRBV4-3 and TRBJ2-1; D perhaps matches TRBD2 (6 bases). The CDR3 has 16 amino acids. V shed 3 bases and J shed 1 base, with 13 bases lying between them. Germline values: CDR1 LGHNA, CDR2 YSLEER. The CDR3 sequence is CASSQGTSLSYNEQFF. The CDR3 DNA follows: TGCGCCAGCAGCCAGGGGACTTCCCTATCCTACAATGAGCAGTTCTTC.

This clonotype was picked up a small number of times. The genes are TRBV7-2 and TRBJ1-5; 8 bases are shared with TRBD1. CDR1 SGHTA and CDR2 FQGNSA come from the germline V gene. Trimming took 5 bases from V and 6 from J; bases not matched to a gene: 6. CDR3 length: 14 amino acids. The CDR3 coding sequence is TGTGCCAGCAGCGCAGGGGGCTTGGGTCAGCCCCAGCATTTT. Its translation: CASSAGGLGQPQHF.

This clonotype was picked up a small number of times. The rearrangement uses TRBV24-1 and TRBJ1-1; 10 bases are a match to TRBD1. V gave up 3 bases and J gave up 5 bases; unmatched junction bases: 2. Germline V gives CDR1 KGHDR, CDR2 SFDVKD. This CDR3 contains 14 residues. This CDR3 is CATSDPGQGTEAFF. The CDR3 nucleotides read TGTGCCACCAGTGATCCGGGACAGGGGACTGAAGCTTTCTTT.